This T cell receptor beta chain was captured in a study of CXCR3-negative and CXCR3-positive naive CD8 T cells (dated by TCRdb to between 2018 and 2021). About the full investigation: In total, roughly 140 million TRB reads were obtained, corresponding to roughly 1.5 +/- 0.3 million reads per library. Data from fewer than 12 donors, pooled across two independent experiments, went into the diversity and physicochemical repertoire analyses. Naive subsets from 5 donors and memory cells from 3 donors were included in the TRBV-TRBJ cluster analysis.

CDR1 MNHEY and CDR2 SVGEGT are derived from the germline V gene. There are 13 amino acids in the CDR3, from cysteine to phenylalanine inclusive. Only the protein is available. TCRdb lists the instrument as NextSeq 550. The Human TCR Profiling Kit (MiLaboratory) was used to prepare UMI-labeled 5' RACE TRB cDNA libraries. The full amount of extracted RNA was used for cDNA synthesis, and the full amount of resulting cDNA was used for PCR amplification. Libraries were prepared in parallel using an identical number of PCR cycles. The source study handled its data this way. With a minimum of two reads required per UMI, MIGEC and MiXCR pulled out about 50,000 +/- 10,000 unique UMI-labeled TRB cDNA molecules from each library. An average of around 40,000 +/- 10,000 functional in-frame TRB CDR3 nucleotide clonotypes without stop codons was found per library. After each sample was downsampled to 5000 UMI-labeled TRB molecules, VDJtools was used to calculate diversity metrics such as normalized Shannon-Wiener and Chao1. Clonotype-size-weighted physicochemical properties of the central five CDR3 residues (interaction energy, strength, volume and Kidera factor 4) were computed in VDJtools. Reprocessed by TCRdb, the reads give a single entry per CDR3 protein sequence, without DNA. The V and J calls, along with clone size, are taken from TCRdb and not from the paper's own processing. In this sample's table one finds some 140,000 distinct CDR3 sequences. The ten largest clones add up to under 0.5% of the sample.

Each CD8+ T cell subset was flow-sorted in triplicate, with under 350,000 cells per subset placed directly into RLT lysis buffer. Naive CD8+ T cells were defined stringently as CD45RO-CCR7+CD27+CD95- to exclude memory contaminants. Peripheral blood mononuclear cells were isolated from buffy coats by standard density gradient centrifugation. Naive CXCR3-negative and CXCR3-positive CD8+ T cells were flow-sorted using a FACSAria III. Total RNA was extracted from sorted cells with an RNeasy Mini Kit. For this clonotype: Its recognized antigen is unknown.

The study at large found these results: Compared with CXCR3-negative naive cells, CXCR3-positive naive cells had TRB CDR3s with higher hydrophobicity (lower Kidera factor 4), lower energy, and higher strength and volume indices. Because surface CD5, which is linked to self-reactivity in mice, was comparable between the naive subsets, TCR interaction strength was also inferred from TRB CDR3 physicochemical properties. Comparably high repertoire diversity was found in both naive subsets, whereas much lower repertoire diversity was found in memory CD8+ T cells. Naive CXCR3-negative and CXCR3-positive cells from the same donor showed similar TRBV-TRBJ usage, whereas memory cells showed distinct patterns. Freshly isolated PBMCs were used for most assays because CXCR3 expression partially decreased after cryopreservation.

The sequence was collected from a human donor in good health. Some clones in this sample may be carry-over from other donors' samples. The rearrangement joined TRBV6-2 or TRBV6-3 to TRBJ2-5; the D call of TRBD2 rests on TCRdb alone, since no DNA is present to check it. Sequencing was done on a sample of naive CXCR3+ CD8+ T cells from blood. What the cell subset or site label conveys for this sample: CD45RO-CCR7+CD27+CD95- naive CD8+ T cells expressing CXCR3 (TNR3+). CDR3 protein: CASRPGLVETQYF.